This T cell receptor (beta chain) was sequenced in a study of CD8+CD57+ T cells in acquired aplastic anemia. Background on the study: Mean yield of DNA from sorted CD4+ and CD8+ cells was roughly 3.4 ug. Sequencing produced an average of roughly 10 million reads per healthy donor for CD4+ cells. Study outcomes and limitations: Comparison of patients with controls identified around 31 shared CD8+ CDR3 sequences. Levels of CD8+ Simpson's diversity were not significantly distinct in patients versus controls.

With respect to this clonotype: Antigen: not known.

CDR3 and TCR beta VDJ profiling relied on a genomic DNA template. TCRdb re-called the reads through MiXCR, storing one row per CDR3 protein. The data contain hundreds of thousands of distinct CDR3 sequences, 55% to 70% of them singletons. Trimming took 0 bases from V and 13 from J, leaving 19 bases between them. Germline-derived CDR1 and CDR2 are SGDLS and YYNGEE. This CDR3 has 14 amino acids. This sequence originates from a human donor in good health, serving as a control. Sequencing input: sorted CD4+, CD8+, or CD8+CD57+ T cells (not recorded which) from PBMCs. V usage is TRBV9 and J usage is TRBJ1-1; tentatively, D is TRBD1 (5 bases). The CDR3, as DNA: TGTGCCAGCAGCGTAGGGGAGGGGCAGCCCCAGCATTTCTTT. It encodes CASSVGEGQPQHFF.